This entry concerns a single T cell receptor beta chain. Produced via immunoSEQ multiplex PCR; TCRdb's table is partial and in-frame only. Here the sample spans tens of thousands of clones, approximately 88% being singletons. This entry is derived from a study of blood T cell repertoires in COVID-19. Looking at the study overall: Sources were T cells, B-cell-depleted T cells, or PBMCs; the material itself was cDNA or gDNA.

The receptor was isolated from a human donor with active COVID-19. The donor label of this sample is uncertain. The material sequenced was peripheral blood.

This CDR3 reads CASSLRSIPGATIYF. The CDR3 region has the DNA TGTGCCAGCAGCCTTAGGAGTATACCCGGAGCCACCATATATTTT. The J gene is TRBJ1-3, the V gene TRBV7-2; D is ambiguous. Germline CDR1 and CDR2: SGHTA and FQGNSA. CDR3 length equals 15 residues. V lost 5 bases and J 9 bases, leaving 20 bases between the germline ends. Supplemented by reference TRBV7-2 and TRBJ1-3, the full variable domain reads GAGVSQSPSNKVTEKGKDVELRCDPISGHTALYWYRQSLGQGLEFLIYFQGNSAPDKSGLPSDRFSAERTGGSVSTLTIQRTQQEDSAVYLCASSLRSIPGATIYFGEGSWLTVV.